This T cell receptor beta chain was profiled in a study of cytomegalovirus exposure and HLA in healthy donors. The study ran its PCR with 60 Vbeta and 13 Jbeta primers. The assay was immunoSEQ multiplex PCR, and TCRdb's table has in-frame clones only and misses some. The sample comprises 95,000 to 150,000 clones, 15% to 19% of which are singletons, and 1.9% rests with the top ten. This clone was found a few times. Antigen unknown. The CDR3 length is 13 residues. Trimming removed 5 bases from V and 6 bases from J, with 14 bases in between. In germline, CDR1 is GTSNPN, CDR2 SVGIG (reference sequence). Study-wide findings and caveats: A few CMV-associated chains were confirmed in vitro to be specific for CMV antigens. Presence/absence analyses treated sequencing depth as roughly uniform across donors. In a later analysis, V- and J-gene trimming of beta chains associated with a DCLRE1C missense variant, replicated independently.

This chain uses TRBV30 with TRBJ1-5, with D possibly being TRBD1 (6 bases). Sequencing was done on a sample of PBMCs. This clonotype was obtained from a woman between 18 and 29 years old in good health and CMV-seronegative. For the CDR3, the DNA is TGTGCCTGGGGGGGGGCAGCTTCTCAGCCCCAGCATTTT. As protein: CAWGGAASQPQHF.